The source of this T cell receptor (beta chain) is a study of T cells expressing NK-cell markers. Findings of the study overall: No clear determination of HCMV specificity was made for expanded NKG2C+ T cell clones.

No DNA is given; TCRdb re-called the 5' RACE reads and lists each CDR3 protein once. In total, the table holds approximately 420,000 distinct CDR3 sequences. Germline loops: CDR1 MRHNA, CDR2 SNTAGT. The CDR3 has 14 amino acids. As for this clonotype: No antigen is known for it.

This clonotype originated in a woman between 50 and 59 years old in good health. What was sequenced was blood T cells: a sorted CD56 or NKG2C T cell subset, CD4+ or CD8+ T cells, or bulk PBMC T cells (not recorded which). This chain connects TRBV6-4 to TRBJ2-3; lacking DNA, the TRBD1 call made by TCRdb goes unchecked. The CDR3 region is CASSGPDPTDTQYF.